This is a list of T cell receptor beta chains from one sample in a study of blood T cells in healthy people across ages. In TCRdb, the 5' RACE reads were re-called with MiXCR into one record per CDR3 protein. The sample contains 600,000 or so distinct CDR3 sequences, 47% of which appear only once. The sequenced material came from blood. These receptors all come from a man aged 80 or over in good health. The CDR3 runs from the conserved cysteine through the conserved F or W. The order of the fields is J gene, V gene, D gene, CDR3 length, clone size, CDR3 protein, CDR3 DNA. D genes are given only for firm matches. The size of a clone is reported for some rows only, either as once, few or many, or as a class for expanded clones.

j_gene: TRBJ2-7; v_gene: TRBV3-1; d_gene: .; len: 15; abundance: few; CDR3aa: CASSQALYLGGEQYF; CDR3nt: TGTGCCAGCAGCCAAGCCTTGTACCTAGGGGGCGAGCAGTACTTC
j_gene: TRBJ2-1; v_gene: TRBV11-2; d_gene: .; len: 17; abundance: .; CDR3aa: CASSLESRGVPYNEQFF; CDR3nt: TGTGCCAGCAGCTTAGAGAGTAGAGGGGTCCCCTACAATGAGCAGTTCTTC
j_gene: TRBJ1-6; v_gene: TRBV4-3; d_gene: .; len: 14; abundance: .; CDR3aa: CASSQAQGRSPLHF; CDR3nt: TGCGCCAGCAGCCAAGCGCAGGGTCGCTCACCCCTCCACTTT
j_gene: TRBJ2-1; v_gene: TRBV20-1; d_gene: .; len: 14; abundance: few; CDR3aa: CSARDSGAYNEQFF; CDR3nt: TGCAGTGCTAGAGATAGCGGAGCCTACAATGAGCAGTTCTTC
j_gene: TRBJ2-7; v_gene: TRBV28; d_gene: TRBD1; len: 14; abundance: .; CDR3aa: CASSSPGGSDEQYF; CDR3nt: TGTGCCAGCAGTTCACCAGGGGGCAGCGACGAGCAGTACTTC
j_gene: TRBJ2-2; v_gene: TRBV7-9; d_gene: .; len: 15; abundance: .; CDR3aa: CASSLDETRTGELFF; CDR3nt: TGTGCCAGCAGCTTAGATGAGACAAGGACCGGGGAGCTGTTTTTT
j_gene: TRBJ1-4; v_gene: TRBV25-1; d_gene: .; len: 15; abundance: few; CDR3aa: CASSELGTRSEKLFF; CDR3nt: TGTGCCAGCAGTGAATTAGGAACTCGGAGTGAAAAACTGTTTTTT
j_gene: TRBJ2-1; v_gene: TRBV7-8; d_gene: TRBD2; len: 16; abundance: .; CDR3aa: CASSPGLAGVRNEQFF; CDR3nt: TGTGCCAGCAGCCCTGGACTAGCGGGAGTTCGGAATGAGCAGTTCTTC
j_gene: TRBJ2-5; v_gene: TRBV9; d_gene: .; len: 15; abundance: .; CDR3aa: CASSVDSALQETQYF; CDR3nt: TGTGCCAGCAGCGTAGACAGTGCCCTGCAAGAGACCCAGTACTTC
j_gene: TRBJ1-2; v_gene: TRBV27; d_gene: .; len: 15; abundance: .; CDR3aa: CASSRTGKSYYGYTF; CDR3nt: TGTGCCAGCAGCCGGACCGGTAAATCCTACTATGGCTACACCTTC
j_gene: TRBJ2-7; v_gene: TRBV6-5; d_gene: TRBD1; len: 16; abundance: many; CDR3aa: CASSYDQDRPFYEQYF; CDR3nt: TGTGCCAGCAGTTACGATCAGGACAGGCCGTTCTACGAGCAGTACTTC
j_gene: TRBJ2-5; v_gene: TRBV7-3; d_gene: .; len: 15; abundance: .; CDR3aa: CASCLTAGAGETQYF; CDR3nt: TGTGCCAGCTGCTTAACCGCGGGTGCCGGCGAGACCCAGTACTTC
j_gene: TRBJ2-5; v_gene: TRBV7-9; d_gene: .; len: 16; abundance: many; CDR3aa: CASSNRRSGRKETQYF; CDR3nt: TGTGCCAGCAGCAACAGACGGTCTGGGCGAAAAGAGACCCAGTACTTC
j_gene: TRBJ2-1; v_gene: TRBV20-1; d_gene: .; len: 13; abundance: .; CDR3aa: CSSTGDVSNEQFF; CDR3nt: TGCAGTTCCACCGGGGACGTTAGCAATGAGCAGTTCTTC
j_gene: TRBJ2-7; v_gene: TRBV2; d_gene: TRBD2; len: 15; abundance: .; CDR3aa: CASSDRAGGRDEQYF; CDR3nt: TGTGCCAGCAGTGATCGGGCAGGCGGGAGGGACGAGCAGTACTTC
j_gene: TRBJ2-2; v_gene: TRBV7-2; d_gene: .; len: 16; abundance: few; CDR3aa: CASSLQGRRSTGELFF; CDR3nt: TGTGCCAGCAGCTTACAGGGGAGGCGCAGCACTGGGGAGCTGTTTTTT
j_gene: TRBJ2-1; v_gene: TRBV5-1; d_gene: .; len: 13; abundance: .; CDR3aa: CASSCGIYNEQFF; CDR3nt: TGCGCCAGCAGCTGCGGGATCTACAATGAGCAGTTCTTC
j_gene: TRBJ2-5; v_gene: TRBV6-5; d_gene: TRBD1; len: 14; abundance: .; CDR3aa: CASSYRDRGETQYF; CDR3nt: TGTGCCAGCAGTTATAGGGACAGGGGAGAGACCCAGTACTTC
j_gene: TRBJ1-4; v_gene: TRBV4-3; d_gene: .; len: 16; abundance: .; CDR3aa: CASSQQEGSANEKLFF; CDR3nt: TGCGCCAGCAGCCAACAGGAGGGGTCGGCTAATGAAAAACTGTTTTTT
j_gene: TRBJ2-1; v_gene: TRBV5-1; d_gene: .; len: 15; abundance: few; CDR3aa: CASSPKQGSYNEQFF; CDR3nt: TGCGCCAGCAGCCCTAAACAGGGATCCTACAATGAGCAGTTCTTC
j_gene: TRBJ2-1; v_gene: TRBV10-3; d_gene: TRBD2; len: 15; abundance: few; CDR3aa: CAILGTSGRNNEQFF; CDR3nt: TGTGCCATCTTAGGGACTAGCGGGAGAAACAATGAGCAGTTCTTC
j_gene: TRBJ2-3; v_gene: TRBV29-1; d_gene: TRBD2; len: 15; abundance: .; CDR3aa: CSVYIGTTQGSGEYF; CDR3nt: TGCAGCGTTTATATCGGGACCACCCAAGGGAGCGGGGAGTATTTT
j_gene: TRBJ2-3; v_gene: TRBV7-2; d_gene: .; len: 14; abundance: few; CDR3aa: CASSSGPLTDTQYF; CDR3nt: TGTGCCAGCAGCTCGGGACCGCTCACAGATACGCAGTATTTT
j_gene: TRBJ1-1; v_gene: TRBV6-6; d_gene: .; len: 13; abundance: many; CDR3aa: CASSLRRNTEAFF; CDR3nt: TGTGCCAGCAGTCTCAGGAGGAACACTGAAGCTTTCTTT
j_gene: TRBJ2-7; v_gene: TRBV10-3; d_gene: TRBD1; len: 14; abundance: .; CDR3aa: CAISSGTGAYEQYF; CDR3nt: TGTGCCATCAGCTCCGGGACAGGAGCCTACGAGCAGTACTTC
j_gene: TRBJ1-2; v_gene: TRBV20-1; d_gene: .; len: 15; abundance: .; CDR3aa: CGADKSTGLNYGYTF; CDR3nt: TGCGGTGCTGATAAATCCACAGGGCTTAACTATGGCTACACCTTC
j_gene: TRBJ1-5; v_gene: TRBV27; d_gene: .; len: 13; abundance: .; CDR3aa: CASSLSLNQPQHF; CDR3nt: TGTGCCAGCAGTTTATCCCTCAATCAGCCCCAGCATTTT
j_gene: TRBJ2-3; v_gene: TRBV7-3; d_gene: TRBD2; len: 18; abundance: .; CDR3aa: CASSQSAPGLPFTDTQYF; CDR3nt: TGTGCCAGCAGTCAATCGGCCCCGGGACTACCATTCACAGATACGCAGTATTTT
j_gene: TRBJ2-5; v_gene: TRBV15; d_gene: .; len: 14; abundance: .; CDR3aa: CATSAGGTKWQQYF; CDR3nt: TGTGCCACCAGCGCAGGGGGGACGAAGTGGCAGCAGTACTTC
j_gene: TRBJ2-5; v_gene: TRBV5-1; d_gene: .; len: 12; abundance: few; CDR3aa: CASSWSQETQYF; CDR3nt: TGCGCCAGCAGCTGGAGCCAAGAGACCCAGTACTTC
j_gene: TRBJ2-7; v_gene: TRBV7-2; d_gene: TRBD2; len: 15; abundance: .; CDR3aa: CASSSLAGGRYEQYF; CDR3nt: TGTGCCAGCAGCTCCCTAGCGGGAGGGCGCTACGAGCAGTACTTC
j_gene: TRBJ1-3; v_gene: TRBV5-5; d_gene: TRBD1; len: 16; abundance: .; CDR3aa: CASSSKGQDRRNTIYF; CDR3nt: TGTGCCAGCAGCTCCAAGGGACAGGACCGTAGAAACACCATATATTTT
j_gene: TRBJ2-1; v_gene: TRBV5-6; d_gene: .; len: 12; abundance: .; CDR3aa: CASRRNLGGQFF; CDR3nt: TGTGCCAGCAGACGAAATCTCGGGGGACAGTTCTTC
j_gene: TRBJ2-7; v_gene: TRBV20-1; d_gene: .; len: 15; abundance: few; CDR3aa: CSARGALPKPHEQYF; CDR3nt: TGCAGTGCTAGAGGGGCACTACCGAAACCCCACGAGCAGTACTTC
j_gene: TRBJ2-7; v_gene: TRBV7-2; d_gene: .; len: 11; abundance: many; CDR3aa: CASSLEFEQYF; CDR3nt: TGTGCCAGCAGCTTAGAATTCGAGCAGTACTTC
j_gene: TRBJ2-7; v_gene: TRBV28; d_gene: .; len: 14; abundance: .; CDR3aa: CASSFPRSSYEQYF; CDR3nt: TGTGCCAGCAGTTTCCCCAGGAGCTCCTACGAGCAGTACTTC
j_gene: TRBJ1-1; v_gene: TRBV7-2; d_gene: .; len: 15; abundance: few; CDR3aa: CASSLVTNLNTEAFF; CDR3nt: TGTGCCAGCAGCTTAGTCACAAATTTGAACACTGAAGCTTTCTTT
j_gene: TRBJ2-2; v_gene: TRBV10-3; d_gene: .; len: 13; abundance: .; CDR3aa: CAISEANTGELFF; CDR3nt: TGTGCCATCAGTGAGGCTAACACCGGGGAGCTGTTTTTT
j_gene: TRBJ2-1; v_gene: TRBV2; d_gene: TRBD2; len: 22; abundance: .; CDR3aa: CASSDSSSGLSPTNRQYNEQFF; CDR3nt: TGTGCCAGCAGTGATTCGTCTAGCGGGCTCAGTCCGACAAATCGTCAATACAATGAGCAGTTCTTC
j_gene: TRBJ2-1; v_gene: TRBV29-1; d_gene: .; len: 16; abundance: few; CDR3aa: CSVEDGRANSYNEQFF; CDR3nt: TGCAGCGTTGAAGATGGCAGGGCCAACTCCTACAATGAGCAGTTCTTC
j_gene: TRBJ2-4; v_gene: TRBV9; d_gene: .; len: 16; abundance: .; CDR3aa: CASSQGLGMIESIQYF; CDR3nt: TGTGCCAGCAGCCAAGGGCTGGGGATGATAGAAAGCATTCAGTACTTC
j_gene: TRBJ2-2; v_gene: TRBV7-3; d_gene: .; len: 16; abundance: .; CDR3aa: CASSLIGGDRTGELFF; CDR3nt: TGTGCCAGCAGCTTAATAGGAGGCGATCGTACCGGGGAGCTGTTTTTT
j_gene: TRBJ1-2; v_gene: TRBV5-1; d_gene: TRBD1; len: 16; abundance: few; CDR3aa: CASSPGQGAHGYGYTF; CDR3nt: TGCGCCAGCAGCCCGGGACAGGGGGCTCACGGCTATGGCTACACCTTC
j_gene: TRBJ2-3; v_gene: TRBV20-1; d_gene: .; len: 16; abundance: .; CDR3aa: CSAQRFRAGHTDTQYF; CDR3nt: TGCAGTGCCCAGAGGTTTAGAGCAGGCCACACAGATACGCAGTATTTT
j_gene: TRBJ2-5; v_gene: TRBV20-1; d_gene: TRBD2; len: 15; abundance: .; CDR3aa: CSATISGTSGREQYF; CDR3nt: TGCAGTGCTACTATATCCGGGACTAGCGGGAGGGAGCAGTACTTC
j_gene: TRBJ2-1; v_gene: TRBV21-1; d_gene: .; len: 14; abundance: .; CDR3aa: CASSVGQGANEQYF; CDR3nt: .
j_gene: TRBJ2-4; v_gene: TRBV28; d_gene: .; len: 13; abundance: few; CDR3aa: CASSPDGRDIQYF; CDR3nt: TGTGCCAGCAGTCCTGACGGTAGGGACATTCAGTACTTC
j_gene: TRBJ2-2; v_gene: TRBV4-3; d_gene: .; len: 16; abundance: .; CDR3aa: CASSQDFGGRTGELFF; CDR3nt: TGCGCCAGCAGCCAAGATTTCGGGGGCCGCACCGGGGAGCTGTTTTTT
j_gene: TRBJ1-2; v_gene: TRBV29-1; d_gene: .; len: 13; abundance: .; CDR3aa: CCVPGDFNYGYTF; CDR3nt: TGCTGCGTTCCAGGGGATTTTAACTATGGCTACACCTTC
j_gene: TRBJ2-7; v_gene: TRBV4-3; d_gene: .; len: 16; abundance: .; CDR3aa: CVSSQVKVQSSYEQYF; CDR3nt: TGCGTCAGCAGCCAAGTCAAGGTACAGAGCTCCTACGAGCAGTACTTC
j_gene: TRBJ2-1; v_gene: TRBV9; d_gene: TRBD2; len: 14; abundance: .; CDR3aa: CASSPGTSDNEQFF; CDR3nt: TGTGCCAGCAGCCCTGGTACTAGCGACAATGAGCAGTTCTTC
j_gene: TRBJ2-1; v_gene: TRBV13; d_gene: .; len: 15; abundance: .; CDR3aa: CASSPRKGRSNEQFF; CDR3nt: TGTGCCAGCAGCCCCCGAAAGGGCCGAAGCAATGAGCAGTTCTTC
j_gene: TRBJ2-7; v_gene: TRBV4-1; d_gene: TRBD1; len: 17; abundance: .; CDR3aa: CASSQEPGQGRTYEQYF; CDR3nt: TGCGCCAGCAGCCAAGAGCCCGGACAGGGGAGGACTTACGAGCAGTACTTC
j_gene: TRBJ1-4; v_gene: TRBV29-1; d_gene: TRBD1; len: 13; abundance: few; CDR3aa: CSAGDSSNEKLFF; CDR3nt: TGCAGCGCCGGGGACAGTTCTAATGAAAAACTGTTTTTT